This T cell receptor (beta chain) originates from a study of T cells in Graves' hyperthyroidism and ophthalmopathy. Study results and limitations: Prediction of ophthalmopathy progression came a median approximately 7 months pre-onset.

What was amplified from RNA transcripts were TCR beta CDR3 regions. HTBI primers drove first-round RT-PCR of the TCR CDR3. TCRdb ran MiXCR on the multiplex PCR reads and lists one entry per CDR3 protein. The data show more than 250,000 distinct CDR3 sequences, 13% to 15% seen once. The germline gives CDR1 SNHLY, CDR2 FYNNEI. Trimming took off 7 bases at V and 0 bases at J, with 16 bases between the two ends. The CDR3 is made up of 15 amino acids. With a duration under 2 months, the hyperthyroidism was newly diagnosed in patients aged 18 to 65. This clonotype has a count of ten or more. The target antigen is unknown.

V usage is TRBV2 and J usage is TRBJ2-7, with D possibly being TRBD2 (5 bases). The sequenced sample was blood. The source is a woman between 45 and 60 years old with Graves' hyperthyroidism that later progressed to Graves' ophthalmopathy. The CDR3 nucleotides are TGTGCCAGCACCGCGGGTGGCGGGCTCTCCTACGAGCAGTACTTC. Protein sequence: CASTAGGGLSYEQYF.